What follows is one T cell receptor (beta chain) and its context. Its antigen remains unknown. The missing conserved phenylalanine or tryptophan at the end of this CDR3 makes a read error likely. The DNA is left out, because the CDR3 cannot be placed on it with certainty; the CDR3 is given as TCRdb lists it. These data come from a study of tumor and adjacent non-tumor tissue in lung cancer. Overall study context: The cohort had around eleven adenocarcinoma, 2 squamous cell and 1 small cell patients. On average, productive TCRbeta reads reached some 4.2 million per sample. Study outcomes and limitations: Tumor tissue had significantly higher TCR diversity than normal lung.

From its first to its last residue, the CDR3 has 13 amino acids. TCRbeta libraries were built with three rounds of nested PCR, modified from ARM-PCR. TCRdb fed the multiplex PCR reads into MiXCR, producing one record per CDR3 protein. Among tens of thousands of distinct CDR3 sequences listed, roughly 70% were seen once. RNA was extracted from bulk tissue without any cell sorting. The specimen sequenced was lung tumor tissue. The chain uses TRBV12-3 or TRBV12-4 and TRBJ2-5; TRBD2 was called by the table and not checked on the DNA. This TCR was recovered from a man between 60 and 75 years old with non-small cell lung cancer. The CDR3 sequence: CASRPLMEETKYI.